This paragraph covers one T cell receptor (beta chain) sequence. V shed 1 base and J 8 bases; nucleotides not matched to a gene: 2. The V gene's germline CDR1 is SGHTA and CDR2 FQGNSA. There are 14 residues in the CDR3. This record belongs to a study of T cell changes during pregnancy in multiple sclerosis. Measured with immunoSEQ multiplex PCR; TCRdb has only the in-frame clones, and not every one. The sample contains about 23,000 clones, about 86% of which appear only once. This chain links TRBV7-2 with TRBJ2-1; 10 bases match TRBD2. The starting material was CD4+ T cells from peripheral blood mononuclear cells, obtained in the first trimester of pregnancy. The origin of this receptor is a female donor in good health, enrolled as a control in a pregnancy study. The CDR3: CASSLDLAGDEQFF. The CDR3, as DNA: TGTGCCAGCAGCTTAGATCTAGCGGGGGATGAGCAGTTCTTC. The variable domain in full, with the rest retrieved from reference TRBV7-2 and TRBJ2-1, is GAGVSQSPSNKVTEKGKDVELRCDPISGHTALYWYRQSLGQGLEFLIYFQGNSAPDKSGLPSDRFSAERTGGSVSTLTIQRTQQEDSAVYLCASSLDLAGDEQFFGPGTRLTVL.